The clone carrying this T cell receptor (beta chain) was detected many times. TCRdb used MiXCR to reprocess the 5' RACE reads, holding one entry per CDR3 protein. The profile shows some 300,000 distinct CDR3 sequences, about 10% of them singletons. The entry originates in a study of T cells after yellow fever vaccination. With 3 bases removed from V and 3 bases from J, the gap between germline ends came to 10 bases. Germline V gene sequence: CDR1 KGHDR, CDR2 SFDVKD. The length of the CDR3 is 14 residues. The sequence came from a man younger than 35 who received the YFV17D yellow fever vaccine. Here the sequenced sample was CD4+ T cells sorted from PBMCs, taken 45 days after the yellow fever booster vaccination. The chain carries TRBV24-1 and TRBJ1-2, with D maybe TRBD1 (5 bases). CDR3 nucleotides: TGTGCCACCAGTGATGAGGGGAAGGACTATGGCTACACCTTC. It encodes CATSDEGKDYGYTF.